The rows below give T cell receptor beta chains drawn from one sample of a study of regulatory T cells in long-lasting Graves disease. From the multiplex PCR reads, TCRdb called clonotypes with MiXCR, one entry per CDR3 protein. The data contain fewer than 450,000 distinct CDR3 sequences, around 20% of them singletons. This specimen consisted of peripheral blood mononuclear cells (PBMCs), obtained when the disease was refractory, from a patient treated with antithyroid drugs. Source of these receptors: a female donor with Graves disease. The CDR3 runs from the conserved cysteine through the conserved F or W. D genes are given only for firm matches. The size field is filled for only some rows; it gives once, few, many or a size class.

V: TRBV12-3/TRBV12-4
J: TRBJ2-2
size: few
D: NA
CDR3: CASNQETGELFF
DNA: TGTGCCAGCAACCAGGAGACCGGGGAGCTGTTTTTT

V: TRBV28
J: TRBJ1-5
size: many
D: NA
CDR3: CASSLLGSQPQHF
DNA: TGTGCCAGCAGTTTATTGGGGAGTCAGCCCCAGCATTTT

V: TRBV20-1
J: TRBJ1-1
size: NA
D: NA
CDR3: CSAASLMNTEAFF
DNA: TGCAGTGCTGCGAGCTTAATGAACACTGAAGCTTTCTTT

V: TRBV2
J: TRBJ2-5
size: NA
D: TRBD2
CDR3: CASRNSGASSGTQYF
DNA: TGTGCCAGCAGAAATAGCGGGGCCTCCAGCGGGACCCAGTACTTC

V: TRBV5-1
J: TRBJ2-5
size: few
D: TRBD1
CDR3: CASSAKTGYETQYF
DNA: TGCGCCAGCAGCGCTAAGACAGGGTATGAGACCCAGTACTTC

V: TRBV15
J: TRBJ2-7
size: NA
D: NA
CDR3: CATSRSPGGHEQYF
DNA: TGTGCCACCAGCCGATCCCCGGGTGGTCACGAGCAGTACTTC

V: TRBV6-1
J: TRBJ2-1
size: NA
D: NA
CDR3: CASSPPTGYNEQFF
DNA: TGTGCCAGCAGCCCCCCCACAGGGTACAATGAGCAGTTCTTC

V: TRBV28
J: TRBJ1-5
size: many
D: TRBD1
CDR3: CASTRVGGDSNQPQHF
DNA: TGTGCCAGCACGAGGGTAGGGGGCGATAGCAATCAGCCCCAGCATTTT

V: TRBV5-1
J: TRBJ1-2
size: NA
D: TRBD1
CDR3: CASSEGRPGTGNYGYTF
DNA: TGCGCCAGCAGCGAGGGGAGGCCCGGGACAGGGAACTATGGCTACACCTTC

V: TRBV27
J: TRBJ1-1
size: many
D: NA
CDR3: CASSLYSRMNTEAFF
DNA: TGTGCCAGCAGTTTATACAGCCGGATGAACACTGAAGCTTTCTTT